The 4 T cell receptor beta chains listed next were all sequenced from one sample in a study of T-cell memory formation after mild COVID-19. TCRdb passed the 5' RACE reads through MiXCR, listing each CDR3 protein once. The data contain about 420,000 distinct CDR3 sequences, roughly a quarter of them singletons. The source material was PBMCs or a T cell subset sorted from them (not recorded which). These receptor sequences come from an adult woman who had mild COVID-19 (a few samples of this study predate the infection). Cell type and time point are not known.

As DNA, the CDR3 is TGTGCCAGCAGTTACTGGGCGGGAGGTGCCTACAATGAGCAGTTCTTC. Its translation: CASSYWAGGAYNEQFF. V and J are TRBV6-6 and TRBJ2-1; 8 bases agree with TRBD2. Germline CDR1 and CDR2: MNHNY and SVGAGI (reference sequence). The CDR3 runs to 16 residues. Unmatched junction bases numbered 4, after V lost 1 base and J lost 2 bases.

The genes are TRBV20-1 and TRBJ2-5; a weak D match, TRBD1 (5 bases). The CDR3 totals 14 residues. CDR1 DFQATT and CDR2 SNEGSKA come from the germline V gene (reference sequence). Trimming took 1 base from V and 1 from J, leaving 10 bases between them. CDR3 nucleotides: TGCAGTGCTAGAGGGATCGACAGCCAAGAGACCCAGTACTTC. Translation gives CSARGIDSQETQYF.

This chain connects TRBV29-1 to TRBJ1-1; D possibly corresponds to TRBD1 (6 bases). The length of the CDR3 is 14 residues. Germline CDR1 and CDR2: SQVTM and ANQGSEA. V was clipped by 6 bases and J by 5 bases, with 19 bases between them. DNA of the CDR3: TGCAGCGTGGTGTCGGGGGCTCTGAGAACTGAAGCTTTCTTT. This encodes CSVVSGALRTEAFF. The whole variable domain, remainder taken from reference TRBV29-1 and TRBJ1-1, is SAVISQKPSRDICQRGTSLTIQCQVDSQVTMMFWYRQQPGQSLTLIATANQGSEATYESGFVIDKFPISRPNLTFSTLTVSNMSPEDSSIYLCSVVSGALRTEAFFGQGTRLTVV.

This clonotype came up a few times. The J gene is TRBJ2-3, the V gene TRBV10-3, with a weak D call TRBD1 (7 bases). Looked up from germline, CDR1 is ENHRY and CDR2 is SYGVKD. V gave up 6 bases and J gave up 7 bases, with 14 bases separating them. This CDR3 comprises 13 residues. The CDR3 spells CAIRAEGAHTQYF. The CDR3 bases are TGTGCCATCAGGGCGGAGGGGGCGCATACGCAGTATTTT.